The rows below give T cell receptor beta chains drawn from one sample of a study of regulatory T cells in long-lasting Graves disease. TCRdb reanalysed the multiplex PCR reads using MiXCR and keeps one entry per CDR3 protein. The profile shows hundreds of thousands of distinct CDR3 sequences, 12% of them singletons. Separately, the same data were catalogued under a study of T cells in Graves' hyperthyroidism and ophthalmopathy.

Sequencing used peripheral blood mononuclear cells (PBMCs), obtained at new diagnosis, from a patient treated with antithyroid drugs. The receptors were sampled from a woman under 40 with Graves disease. The CDR3 runs from the conserved cysteine through the conserved F or W. The D gene is left open where the match is weak. The size field is filled for only some rows; it gives once, few, many or a size class.

d_call j_call v_call clone_size cdr3_nt cdr3_aa
TRBD2 TRBJ2-5 TRBV6-2/TRBV6-3 many TGTGCCAGCAGCCCCGCGGGAGCGGGAGCTGAGACCCAGTACTTC CASSPAGAGAETQYF
- TRBJ2-1 TRBV14 many TGTGCCAGCAGCCAAGATGTTGGAGCGGTAAAATACAATGAGCAGTTCTTC CASSQDVGAVKYNEQFF
TRBD2 TRBJ2-7 TRBV4-1 few TGCGCCAGCAGCCAAGATGGCGGTAGCGGGAGGTCCTACGAGCAGTACTTC CASSQDGGSGRSYEQYF
- TRBJ1-1 TRBV6-1 many TGTGCCAGCAGTACCGGGACACAGAACACTGAAGCTTTCTTT CASSTGTQNTEAFF
- TRBJ2-4 TRBV7-9 - TGTGCCAGCAGCTTAGAAAGGTCGGCCAAAAACATTCAGTACTTC CASSLERSAKNIQYF
- TRBJ2-7 TRBV19 few TGTGCCAGTAGTTCGTCCTCTTGGTCCTACGAGCAGTACTTC CASSSSSWSYEQYF
TRBD1 TRBJ2-7 TRBV2 - TGTGCCAGCAGTGAAAGGGACAGGGGGGTTTGGTACGAGCAGTACTTC CASSERDRGVWYEQYF
TRBD2 TRBJ2-3 TRBV9 many TGTGCCAGCGGGAGGGAAAGCACAGATACGCAGTATTTT CASGRESTDTQYF
TRBD1 TRBJ1-4 TRBV7-9 many TGTGCCAGCAGCTTACAGGGACAGTTTAATGAAAAACTGTTTTTT CASSLQGQFNEKLFF
- TRBJ1-1 TRBV19 - TGTACCAGTTCCGACACGGTGAACACTGAAGCTTTCTTT CTSSDTVNTEAFF
- TRBJ1-2 TRBV4-1 - TGCGCCAGCAGCCAAGAAGGGAGGGGAAACTATGGCTACACCTTC CASSQEGRGNYGYTF
- TRBJ2-5 TRBV28 many TGTGCCAGCAGTCCCGAGGGGACAGAGACCCAGTACTTC CASSPEGTETQYF
- TRBJ1-6 TRBV12-3/TRBV12-4 many TGTGCCAACAGGGTGTCGGATTCACCCCTCCACTTT CANRVSDSPLHF
- TRBJ2-7 TRBV29-1 many TGCAGCGTTGGGGTTCGCTACGAGCAGTACTTC CSVGVRYEQYF
TRBD2 TRBJ2-3 TRBV7-8 many TGTGCCAGCAGCCCCAGTGGGGGCGGGAGGCCAGATACGCAGTATTTT CASSPSGGGRPDTQYF
TRBD1 TRBJ2-7 TRBV24-1 few TGTGCCACCAGTGATTCGGGACAGGCGGCCTACGAGCAGTACTTC CATSDSGQAAYEQYF
- TRBJ2-7 TRBV27 - TGTGCCAGCAGCTCAAAACGAGGGGGCTACGAGCAGTACTTC CASSSKRGGYEQYF
TRBD2 TRBJ2-1 TRBV2 many TGTGCCAGCAGGGGAACTAGCGGGAGCCCCGTACCCTACAATGAGCAGTTCTTC CASRGTSGSPVPYNEQFF
- TRBJ1-3 TRBV28 many TGTGCCAGCAGGCGACGGGTCCCCTCTGGAAACACCATATATTTT CASRRRVPSGNTIYF
TRBD2 TRBJ2-1 TRBV6-1 - TGTGCCAGCAGCCAAACCGGGACTAGCGGGATCCGGACATCAGGGTTCTTC CASSQTGTSGIRTSGFF
- TRBJ2-2 TRBV6-1 - TGTGCCAGCACCTATAACCCGACAGCCTGGGTCGGGGAGCTGTTTTTT CASTYNPTAWVGELFF
- TRBJ1-1 TRBV27 many TGTGCCAGCAGTTTATCGGGGGGTAGTACCGCCCAGTTT CASSLSGGSTAQF
- TRBJ2-3 TRBV2 many TGTGCCAGCAAATCAGCAGGGCGAGAAGATACGCAGTATTTT CASKSAGREDTQYF
- TRBJ2-5 TRBV2 few TGTGCCAGCAGTGAAGCGTTTAGGGATTATGAGACCCAGTACTTC CASSEAFRDYETQYF
- TRBJ1-2 TRBV28 many TGTGCCAGCAGTTTGACCTCCGACTATGGCTACACCTTC CASSLTSDYGYTF
- TRBJ1-5 TRBV7-2 many TGTGCCAGCAGCTTACACGGGCGCCCCGGGAGAGGCAATCAGCCCCAGCATTTT CASSLHGRPGRGNQPQHF
- TRBJ1-1 TRBV7-9 few TGTGCCAGCAGCTTATGGGATCCGGGGGGGACTGAAGCTTTCTTT CASSLWDPGGTEAFF
- TRBJ2-2 TRBV5-1 few TGCGCCAGCAGCTTGGTTAGCGGAGCCACCGGGGAGCTGTTTTTT CASSLVSGATGELFF
- TRBJ2-7 TRBV19 few TGTGCCAGTAGTATAGGGGGGACCTCCTACGAGCAGTACTTC CASSIGGTSYEQYF
TRBD2 TRBJ2-1 TRBV11-3 many TGTGCCAGCGGGGGAGTAGCCGGGGGGAATGAGCAGTTCTTC CASGGVAGGNEQFF
TRBD1 TRBJ2-7 TRBV27 many TGTGCCAGCAGCGAAAACAGGGGCTACGAGCAGTACTTC CASSENRGYEQYF
- TRBJ2-7 TRBV6-1 many TGTGCCAGCAGGGACACACCGGACCTTATAGCGGTAACGCAGTACTTC CASRDTPDLIAVTQYF
- TRBJ2-5 TRBV7-9 many TGTGCCAGCAGCTTCGACCGGGCCCAAAGGGGTCAAGAGACCCAGTACTTC CASSFDRAQRGQETQYF
- TRBJ2-3 TRBV5-1 many TGTGCCAGCAGCTTAGGCCGAGTCAGTCCCTTGGATACGCAGTATTTT CASSLGRVSPLDTQYF
TRBD2 TRBJ2-1 TRBV24-1 many TGTGCCACCAGTGATTCTAGCGGGAGGAGAAATGAGCAGTTCTTC CATSDSSGRRNEQFF
TRBD1 TRBJ1-2 TRBV5-8 few TGTGCCAGCAGCCACTCCGGGACAGGGGTCTATGGCTACACCTTC CASSHSGTGVYGYTF
TRBD1 TRBJ2-7 TRBV12-3/TRBV12-4 many TGTGCCAGCAGTAGAGGACAGGGGGCATCATACGAGCAGTACTTC CASSRGQGASYEQYF
TRBD1 TRBJ2-3 TRBV7-9 few TGTGCCAGCAGCGGCCGGGACAGGGGAGGCCCCACAGATACGCAGTATTTT CASSGRDRGGPTDTQYF
- TRBJ1-1 TRBV28 - TGTGCCAGCAGTTTGGGACAAGTGCGCACTGAAGCTTTCTTT CASSLGQVRTEAFF
- TRBJ1-2 TRBV2 many TGTGCCAGCAGCGACTCTCGGGGGGCGCTGGGCTACACCTTC CASSDSRGALGYTF
- TRBJ1-1 TRBV10-3 few TGTGCCATCAGTGAGAATGATCGGCAGGGTGAGGCTTTCTTT CAISENDRQGEAFF
- TRBJ2-3 TRBV18 many TGTGCCACCTCACCAGGGGCTAGCACAGATACGCAGTATTTT CATSPGASTDTQYF
TRBD1 TRBJ1-5 TRBV19 - TGTGCCAGTAGTAAGGGGGCAGGGGATCAGCCCCAGCATTTT CASSKGAGDQPQHF
TRBD1 TRBJ1-2 TRBV28 many TGTGCCAGCAGTTCGGGGACAGGGGGCGGCTATGGCTACACCTTC CASSSGTGGGYGYTF
TRBD2 TRBJ2-7 TRBV12-3/TRBV12-4 many TGTGCCAGCAGTTTAACTAGCGGGAGCCCTGAGCAGTACTTC CASSLTSGSPEQYF
- TRBJ1-2 TRBV11-2 few TGTGCCAGCAGCTTAGACGTGGTCTATGGCTACACCTTC CASSLDVVYGYTF